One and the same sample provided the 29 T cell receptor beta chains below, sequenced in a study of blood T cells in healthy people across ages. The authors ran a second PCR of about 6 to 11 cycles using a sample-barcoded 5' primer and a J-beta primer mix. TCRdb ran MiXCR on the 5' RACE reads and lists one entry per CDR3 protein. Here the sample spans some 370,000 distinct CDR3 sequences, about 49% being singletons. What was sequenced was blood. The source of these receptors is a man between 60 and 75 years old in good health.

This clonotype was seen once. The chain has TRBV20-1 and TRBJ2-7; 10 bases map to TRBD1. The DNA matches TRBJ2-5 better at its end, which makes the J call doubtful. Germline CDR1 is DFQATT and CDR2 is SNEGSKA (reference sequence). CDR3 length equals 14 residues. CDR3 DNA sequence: TGCAGTGCAACCGGGACAGGGGACCAAGAGACCCAGTACTTC. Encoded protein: CSATGTGDQETQYF.

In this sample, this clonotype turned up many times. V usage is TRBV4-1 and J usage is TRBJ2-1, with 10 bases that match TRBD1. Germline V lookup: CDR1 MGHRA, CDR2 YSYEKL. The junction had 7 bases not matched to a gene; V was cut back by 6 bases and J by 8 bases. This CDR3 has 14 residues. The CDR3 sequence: CASSPGTGAYEQFF. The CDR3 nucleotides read TGCGCCAGCAGTCCCGGGACAGGGGCCTATGAGCAGTTCTTC.

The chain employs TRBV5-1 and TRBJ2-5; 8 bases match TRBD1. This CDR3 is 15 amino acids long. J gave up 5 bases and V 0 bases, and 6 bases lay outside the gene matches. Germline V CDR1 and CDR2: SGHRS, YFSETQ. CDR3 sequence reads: CASSLGGQGWETQYF. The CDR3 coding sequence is TGCGCCAGCAGCTTGGGTGGACAGGGCTGGGAGACCCAGTACTTC.

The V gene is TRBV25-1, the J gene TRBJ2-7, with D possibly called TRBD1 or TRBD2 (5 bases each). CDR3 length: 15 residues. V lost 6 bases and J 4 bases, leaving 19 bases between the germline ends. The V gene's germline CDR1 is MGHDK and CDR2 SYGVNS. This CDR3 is CASRPGRTEGYEQYF. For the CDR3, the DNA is TGTGCCAGCAGACCCGGACGAACAGAGGGGTACGAGCAGTACTTC.

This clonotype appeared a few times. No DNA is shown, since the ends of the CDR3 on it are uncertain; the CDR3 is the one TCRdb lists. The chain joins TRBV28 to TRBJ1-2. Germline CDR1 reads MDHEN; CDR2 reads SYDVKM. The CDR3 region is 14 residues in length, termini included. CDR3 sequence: CASSSSTWVSGYTF.

In DNA form, the CDR3 reads TGTGCCAGCAGCACTCGGAGGTATACCCCTGAAGCTTTCTTT. It encodes CASSTRRYTPEAFF. V is TRBV7-2 and J is TRBJ1-1; D not certain. Germline V gives CDR1 SGHTA, CDR2 FQGNSA. There are 14 residues in the CDR3. The V and J ends lost 5 bases and 6 bases respectively, with 16 bases between them.

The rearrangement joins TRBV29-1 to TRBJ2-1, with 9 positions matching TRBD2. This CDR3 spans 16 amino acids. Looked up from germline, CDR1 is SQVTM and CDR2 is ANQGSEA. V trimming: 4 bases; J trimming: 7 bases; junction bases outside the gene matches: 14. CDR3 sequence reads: CSVGPGPREGQNEQFF. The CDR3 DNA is TGCAGCGTTGGTCCGGGACCGCGGGAGGGCCAGAATGAGCAGTTCTTC.

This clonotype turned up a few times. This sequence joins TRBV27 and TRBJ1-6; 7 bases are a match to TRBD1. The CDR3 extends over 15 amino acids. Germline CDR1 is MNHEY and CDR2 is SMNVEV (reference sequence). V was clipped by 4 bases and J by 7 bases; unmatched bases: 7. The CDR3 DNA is TGTGCCAGCAGTTCGGGACAGAACCCAAATTCACCCCTCCACTTT. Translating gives CASSSGQNPNSPLHF.

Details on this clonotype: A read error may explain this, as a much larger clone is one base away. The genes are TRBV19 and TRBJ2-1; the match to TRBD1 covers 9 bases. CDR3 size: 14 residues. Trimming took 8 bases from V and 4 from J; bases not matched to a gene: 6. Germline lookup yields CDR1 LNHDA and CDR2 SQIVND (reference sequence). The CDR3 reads CASGTGTGYNEQFF. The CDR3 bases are TGTGCCAGTGGGACCGGGACAGGGTACAATGAGCAGTTCTTC. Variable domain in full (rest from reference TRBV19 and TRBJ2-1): DGGITQSPKYLFRKEGQNVTLSCEQNLNHDAMYWYRQDPGQGLRLIYYSQIVNDFQKGDIAEGYSVSREKKESFPLTVTSAQKNPTAFYLCASGTGTGYNEQFFGPGTRLTVL.

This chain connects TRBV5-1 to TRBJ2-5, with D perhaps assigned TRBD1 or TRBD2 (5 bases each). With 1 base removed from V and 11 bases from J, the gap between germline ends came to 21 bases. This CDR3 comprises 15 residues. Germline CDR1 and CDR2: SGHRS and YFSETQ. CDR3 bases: TGCGCCAGCAGCTTGCGCCCTGCTCGGGGCAATGAGCAGTACTTC. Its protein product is CASSLRPARGNEQYF.

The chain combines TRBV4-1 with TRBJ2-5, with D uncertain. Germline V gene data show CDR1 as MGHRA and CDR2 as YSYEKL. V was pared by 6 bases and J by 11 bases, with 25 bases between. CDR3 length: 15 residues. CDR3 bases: TGCGCCAGCAGGACTTTGTTAGGGAAGGCGCATGAGCAGTACTTC. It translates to CASRTLLGKAHEQYF.

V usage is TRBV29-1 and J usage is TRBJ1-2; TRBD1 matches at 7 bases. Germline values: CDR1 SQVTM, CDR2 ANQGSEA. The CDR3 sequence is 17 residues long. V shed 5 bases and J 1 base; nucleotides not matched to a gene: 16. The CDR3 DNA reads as TGCAGCGTTTCCAACAGGGGCCTTTCCATAAATAACTATGGCTACACCTTC. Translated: CSVSNRGLSINNYGYTF.

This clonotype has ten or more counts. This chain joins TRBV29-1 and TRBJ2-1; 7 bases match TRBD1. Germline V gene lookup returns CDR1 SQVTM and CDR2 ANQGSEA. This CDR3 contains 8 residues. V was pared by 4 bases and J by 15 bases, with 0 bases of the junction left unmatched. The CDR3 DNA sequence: TGCAGCGTTGGACAGGGGTTCTTC. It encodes CSVGQGFF.

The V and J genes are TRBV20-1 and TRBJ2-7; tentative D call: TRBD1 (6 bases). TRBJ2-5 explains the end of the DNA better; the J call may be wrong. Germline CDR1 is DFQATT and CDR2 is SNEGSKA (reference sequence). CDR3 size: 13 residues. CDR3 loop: CSARETGKETQYF. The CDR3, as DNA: TGCAGTGCTAGGGAAACAGGGAAAGAGACCCAGTACTTC.

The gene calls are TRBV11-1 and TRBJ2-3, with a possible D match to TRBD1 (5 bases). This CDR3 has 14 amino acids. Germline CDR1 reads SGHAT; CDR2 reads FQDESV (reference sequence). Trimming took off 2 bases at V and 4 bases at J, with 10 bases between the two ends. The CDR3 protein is CASSLIQASDTQYF. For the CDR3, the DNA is TGTGCCAGCAGCTTAATACAGGCCTCAGATACGCAGTATTTT.

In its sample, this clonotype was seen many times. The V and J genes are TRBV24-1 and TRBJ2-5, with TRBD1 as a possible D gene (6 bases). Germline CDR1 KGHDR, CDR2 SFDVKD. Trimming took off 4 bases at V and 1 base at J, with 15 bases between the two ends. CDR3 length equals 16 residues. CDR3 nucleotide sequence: TGTGCCACCAGTGACCGAACCGGGACATTCCAAGAGACCCAGTACTTC. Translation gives CATSDRTGTFQETQYF.

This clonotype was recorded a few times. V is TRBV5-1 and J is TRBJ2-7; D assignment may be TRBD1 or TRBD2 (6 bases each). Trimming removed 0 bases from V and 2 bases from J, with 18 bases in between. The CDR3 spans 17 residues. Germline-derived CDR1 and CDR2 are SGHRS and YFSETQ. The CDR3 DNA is TGCGCCAGCAGCTTGGGGGGGGCCAGAACCCCCGCCTACGAGCAGTACTTC. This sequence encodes CASSLGGARTPAYEQYF. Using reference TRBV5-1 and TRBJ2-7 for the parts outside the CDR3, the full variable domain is KAGVTQTPRYLIKTRGQQVTLSCSPISGHRSVSWYQQTPGQGLQFLFEYFSETQRNKGNFPGRFSGRQFSNSRSEMNVSTLELGDSALYLCASSLGGARTPAYEQYFGPGTRLTVT.

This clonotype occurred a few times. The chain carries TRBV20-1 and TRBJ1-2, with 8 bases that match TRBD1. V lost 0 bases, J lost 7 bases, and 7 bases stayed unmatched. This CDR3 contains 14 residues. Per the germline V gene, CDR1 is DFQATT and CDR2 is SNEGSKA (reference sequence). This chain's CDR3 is CSAREQGAQAGYTF. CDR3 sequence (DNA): TGCAGTGCTAGAGAGCAGGGGGCGCAGGCTGGCTACACCTTC.

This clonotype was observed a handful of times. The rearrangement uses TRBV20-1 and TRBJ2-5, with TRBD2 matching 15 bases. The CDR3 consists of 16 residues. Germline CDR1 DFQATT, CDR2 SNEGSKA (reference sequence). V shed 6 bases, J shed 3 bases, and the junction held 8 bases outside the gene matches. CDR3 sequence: CSARTSGRAEEETQYF. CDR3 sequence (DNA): TGCAGTGCGAGGACTAGCGGGAGGGCCGAGGAAGAGACCCAGTACTTC.

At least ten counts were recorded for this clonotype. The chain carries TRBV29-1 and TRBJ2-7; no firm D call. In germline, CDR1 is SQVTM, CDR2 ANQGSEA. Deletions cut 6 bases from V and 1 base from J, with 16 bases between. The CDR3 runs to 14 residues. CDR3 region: CSVTDRISSYEQYF. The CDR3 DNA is TGCAGCGTCACCGACCGAATCTCTTCCTACGAGCAGTACTTC.

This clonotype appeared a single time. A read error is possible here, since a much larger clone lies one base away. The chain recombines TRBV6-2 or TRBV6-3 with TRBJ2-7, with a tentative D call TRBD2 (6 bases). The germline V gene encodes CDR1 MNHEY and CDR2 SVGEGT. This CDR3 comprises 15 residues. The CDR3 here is CAGSGVERVLYEQYF. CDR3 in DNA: TGTGCCGGCAGTGGGGTAGAGCGGGTTCTCTACGAGCAGTACTTC.

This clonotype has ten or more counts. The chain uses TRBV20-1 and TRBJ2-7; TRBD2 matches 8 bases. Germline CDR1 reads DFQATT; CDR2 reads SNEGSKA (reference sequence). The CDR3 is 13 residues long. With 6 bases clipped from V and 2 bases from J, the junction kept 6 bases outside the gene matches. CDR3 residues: CSAGGATAYEQYF. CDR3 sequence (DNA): TGCAGTGCCGGGGGGGCCACCGCCTACGAGCAGTACTTC.

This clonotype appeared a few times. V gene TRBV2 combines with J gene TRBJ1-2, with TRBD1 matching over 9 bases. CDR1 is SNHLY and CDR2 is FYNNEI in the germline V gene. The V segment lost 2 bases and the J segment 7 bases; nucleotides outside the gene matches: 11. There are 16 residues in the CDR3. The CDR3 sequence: CASSEYLGGQGVGYTF. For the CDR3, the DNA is TGTGCCAGCAGTGAATACCTGGGGGGACAGGGAGTTGGCTACACCTTC.

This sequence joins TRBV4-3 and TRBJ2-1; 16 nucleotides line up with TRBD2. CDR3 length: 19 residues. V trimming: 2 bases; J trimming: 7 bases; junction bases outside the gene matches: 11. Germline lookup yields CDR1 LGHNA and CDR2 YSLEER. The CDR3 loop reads CASSQRGLAGGSHTNEQFF. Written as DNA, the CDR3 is TGCGCCAGCAGCCAAAGGGGACTAGCGGGAGGGTCGCACACAAATGAGCAGTTCTTC.

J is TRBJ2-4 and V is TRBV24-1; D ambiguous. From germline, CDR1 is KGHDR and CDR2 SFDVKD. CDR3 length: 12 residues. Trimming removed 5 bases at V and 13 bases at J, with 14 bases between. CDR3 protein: CATSGSTNEQYF. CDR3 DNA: TGTGCCACCAGTGGCTCTACCAATGAGCAGTACTTC.

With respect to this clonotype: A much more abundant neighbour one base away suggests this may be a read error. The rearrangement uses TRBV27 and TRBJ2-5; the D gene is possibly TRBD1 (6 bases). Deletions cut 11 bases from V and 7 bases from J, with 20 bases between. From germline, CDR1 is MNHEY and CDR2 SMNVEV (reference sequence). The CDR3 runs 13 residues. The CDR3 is CAGRKQGARTQYF. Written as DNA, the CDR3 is TGTGCCGGCCGTAAACAGGGTGCGAGGACCCAGTACTTC.

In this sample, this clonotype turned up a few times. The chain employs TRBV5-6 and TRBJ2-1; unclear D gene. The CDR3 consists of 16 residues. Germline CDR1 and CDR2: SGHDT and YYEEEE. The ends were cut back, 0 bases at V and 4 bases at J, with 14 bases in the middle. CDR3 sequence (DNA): TGTGCCAGCAGCTTGGATATCCTGCAGCGTTACAATGAGCAGTTCTTC. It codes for CASSLDILQRYNEQFF.

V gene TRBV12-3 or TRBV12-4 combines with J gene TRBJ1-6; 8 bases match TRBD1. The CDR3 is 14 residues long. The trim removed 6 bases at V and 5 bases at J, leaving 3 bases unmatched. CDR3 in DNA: TGTGCCAGCAGGACAGGGGATCATAATTCACCCCTCCACTTT. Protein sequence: CASRTGDHNSPLHF.

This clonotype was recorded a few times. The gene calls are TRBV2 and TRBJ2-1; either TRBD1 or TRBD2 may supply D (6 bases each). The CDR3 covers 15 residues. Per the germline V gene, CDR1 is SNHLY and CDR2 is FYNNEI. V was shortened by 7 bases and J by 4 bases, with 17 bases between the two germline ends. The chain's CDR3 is CASISRGDWYNEQFF. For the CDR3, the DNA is TGTGCCAGCATTTCAAGGGGGGACTGGTACAATGAGCAGTTCTTC.